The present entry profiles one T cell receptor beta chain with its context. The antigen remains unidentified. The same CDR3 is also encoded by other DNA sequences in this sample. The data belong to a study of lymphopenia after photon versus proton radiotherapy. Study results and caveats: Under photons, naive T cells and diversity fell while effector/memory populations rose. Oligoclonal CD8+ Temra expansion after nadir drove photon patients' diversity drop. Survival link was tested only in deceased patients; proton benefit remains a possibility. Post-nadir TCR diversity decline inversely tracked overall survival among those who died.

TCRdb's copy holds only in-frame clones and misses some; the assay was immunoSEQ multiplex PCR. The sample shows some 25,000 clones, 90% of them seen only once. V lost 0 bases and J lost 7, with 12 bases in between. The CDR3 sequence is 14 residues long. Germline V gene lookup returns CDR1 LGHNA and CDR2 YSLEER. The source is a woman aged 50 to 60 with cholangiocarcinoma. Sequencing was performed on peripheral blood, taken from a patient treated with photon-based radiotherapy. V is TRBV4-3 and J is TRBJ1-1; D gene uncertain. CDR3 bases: TGCGCCAGCAGCCAAGATCGCGTGGAGGGTGAAGCTTTCTTT. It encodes CASSQDRVEGEAFF.